These 23 T cell receptor beta chains originate from one sample sequenced in a study of T-cell memory formation after mild COVID-19. TCRdb itself ran the 5' RACE reads through MiXCR, one entry per CDR3 protein. The data show about 13,000 distinct CDR3 sequences, about a sixth seen once. The source material was PBMCs or a T cell subset sorted from them (not recorded which). These receptors were obtained from a man younger than 30 who had mild COVID-19 (a few samples of this study predate the infection). Cell type and time point are not known.

The chain carries TRBV25-1 and TRBJ1-1; the D gene is possibly TRBD1 (5 bases). The ends were cut back, 6 bases at V and 5 bases at J, with 13 bases in the middle. The CDR3 is 13 amino acids. Per germline, CDR1 MGHDK and CDR2 SYGVNS. The CDR3 is CASSPGRGTEAFF. As DNA, the CDR3 is TGTGCCAGCAGCCCAGGCCGGGGGACTGAAGCTTTCTTT. The whole variable domain, filled in from reference TRBV25-1 and TRBJ1-1, reads EADIYQTPRYLVIGTGKKITLECSQTMGHDKMYWYQQDPGMELHLIHYSYGVNSTEKGDLSSESTVSRIRTEHFPLTLESARPSHTSQYLCASSPGRGTEAFFGQGTRLTVV.

This clonotype was seen ten or more times. The V call is TRBV6-5, the J call TRBJ1-4; D uncertain. The germline V gene encodes CDR1 MNHEY and CDR2 SVGAGI. V was trimmed by 4 bases and J by 7 bases, leaving 10 bases between them. CDR3 length equals 13 residues. CDR3: CASSFGRSEKLFF. The CDR3 region has the DNA TGTGCCAGCAGTTTCGGACGGTCTGAAAAACTGTTTTTT.

The chain joins TRBV27 to TRBJ2-7; D might be TRBD1 (6 bases). Germline-derived CDR1 and CDR2 are MNHEY and SMNVEV (reference sequence). V gave up 3 bases and J gave up 2 bases, with 14 bases separating them. There are 15 residues in the CDR3. CDR3 region: CASSFSATGTYEQYF. The CDR3 DNA is TGTGCCAGCAGTTTTTCTGCGACAGGCACCTACGAGCAGTACTTC.

This clonotype was detected many times. V usage is TRBV12-3 or TRBV12-4 and J usage is TRBJ1-1, with TRBD1 as a possible D gene (5 bases). The CDR3 runs 14 residues. The V and J ends lost 8 bases and 4 bases respectively, with 17 bases between them. DNA of the CDR3: TGTGCCAGCCTTAATCCGGACGGGACCACTGAAGCTTTCTTT. Amino acids: CASLNPDGTTEAFF.

The chain employs TRBV7-9 and TRBJ1-4; no clear D. Trimming stripped 5 bases from V and 8 bases from J, with 12 bases between. The CDR3 covers 13 residues. The germline gives CDR1 SEHNR, CDR2 FQNEAQ (reference sequence). CDR3 sequence (DNA): TGTGCCAGCAGCCCCACTCCGTTCGAAAAACTGTTTTTT. Translating it yields CASSPTPFEKLFF.

This clonotype was counted ten times or more. The chain combines TRBV4-2 with TRBJ2-3, with 10 bases identical to TRBD1. Germline V lookup: CDR1 LGHNA, CDR2 YNFKEQ. CDR3 length: 16 residues. Trimming at V came to 0 bases and at J to 4 bases, leaving 4 bases not matched to a gene. CDR3 DNA: TGTGCCAGCAGCCAAGACGACAGGGGGCTCGCAGATACGCAGTATTTT. It translates to CASSQDDRGLADTQYF.

The rearrangement joins TRBV7-2 to TRBJ2-3, with TRBD2 as a possible D gene (6 bases). Per germline, CDR1 SGHTA and CDR2 FQGNSA. V was cut by 7 bases and J by 3 bases, with 17 bases left in between. CDR3 length: 15 amino acids. The CDR3 DNA follows: TGTGCCAGCACCAAAGGACGGGCGGGGACAGATACGCAGTATTTT. Residues: CASTKGRAGTDTQYF.

The V call is TRBV7-9, the J call TRBJ2-1, with D perhaps matching TRBD1 (5 bases). The CDR3 runs 14 residues. Per germline, CDR1 SEHNR and CDR2 FQNEAQ (reference sequence). Trimming cost V 5 bases and J 8 bases, with 16 bases left between them. The CDR3: CASSPRPKGDEQFF. Written as DNA, the CDR3 is TGTGCCAGCAGCCCGCGGCCAAAAGGGGATGAGCAGTTCTTC.

This clonotype came up a few times. The chain recombines TRBV20-1 with TRBJ1-2, with D possibly being TRBD1 (5 bases). In germline, CDR1 is DFQATT, CDR2 SNEGSKA (reference sequence). This CDR3 spans 9 amino acids. The CDR3 DNA follows: TGCAGGCCAGGGAAAGGCTACACCTTC. The encoded protein is CRPGKGYTF.

This clonotype came up many times. The chain links TRBV7-8 to TRBJ2-2; D ambiguous. Germline CDR1 and CDR2: SGHVS and FQNEAQ. V lost 2 bases and J lost 2, with 9 bases in between. The CDR3 is 15 residues long. CDR3 bases: TGTGCCAGCAGCTTACTGGGCTTAAACACCGGGGAGCTGTTTTTT. It translates to CASSLLGLNTGELFF.

This clonotype was counted between two and nine times. The chain has TRBV4-2 and TRBJ1-5; weak D call: TRBD1 (5 bases). This CDR3 contains 14 residues. Looked up from germline, CDR1 is LGHNA and CDR2 is YNFKEQ. Trimming shortened V by 0 bases and J by 7 bases, and 10 bases separated the two germline ends. The CDR3 here is CASSQDGGGQPQHF. Written as DNA, the CDR3 is TGTGCCAGCAGCCAAGATGGGGGGGGGCAGCCCCAGCATTTT.

This clonotype was picked up a small number of times. The genes are TRBV6-2 or TRBV6-3 and TRBJ1-5; 9 bases are shared with TRBD1. CDR1 and CDR2 from the germline V gene are MNHEY and SVGEGT. Unmatched junction bases numbered 13, after V lost 7 bases and J lost 6 bases. This CDR3 is 16 amino acids long. Here the CDR3 reads CASNTDGQGMGQPQHF. The CDR3 DNA sequence: TGTGCCAGCAACACGGACGGACAGGGGATGGGTCAGCCCCAGCATTTT.

The chain uses TRBV28 and TRBJ1-2, with D perhaps TRBD1 (5 bases). The length of the CDR3 is 13 residues. V was trimmed by 7 bases and J by 11 bases, leaving 20 bases between them. Germline V CDR1 and CDR2: MDHEN, SYDVKM. In DNA form, the CDR3 reads TGTGCCAGCACAACCAGGGTTCGTGACAAATACACCTTC. Translating gives CASTTRVRDKYTF.

This clonotype occurred many times. The gene calls are TRBV4-3 and TRBJ2-1; maybe TRBD2 (6 bases). CDR1 is LGHNA, CDR2 YSLEER, per germline. This CDR3 has 17 residues. V gave up 5 bases and J gave up 6 bases, with 23 bases separating them. Here the CDR3 DNA reads TGCGCCAGCAGCTACCAGACTAGGAACTATAATACCAATGAGCAGTTCTTC. This translates into CASSYQTRNYNTNEQFF.

This clonotype turned up a few times. The chain joins TRBV7-2 to TRBJ2-5; 10 bases agree with TRBD2. Germline trimming cut 2 bases from V and 6 bases from J; bases unmatched to any gene: 15. The CDR3 totals 18 residues. CDR1 is SGHTA and CDR2 is FQGNSA in the germline V gene. CDR3 in amino acids: CASSLLSGSGGPWKTQYF. The DNA of the CDR3 is TGTGCCAGCAGCTTACTTTCGGGTAGCGGGGGGCCCTGGAAGACCCAGTACTTC.

CDR3 sequence reads: CASSLLNTQYF. Written as DNA, the CDR3 is TGTGCCAGCAGTTTGCTAAATACGCAGTATTTT. V gene TRBV12-3 or TRBV12-4 combines with J gene TRBJ2-3; D gene uncertain. Between the trimmed V and J ends, which lost 3 bases and 7 bases, there was a span of 5 bases. This CDR3 comprises 11 residues.

This clonotype was seen repeatedly, ten times or more. V is TRBV9 and J is TRBJ2-1; 14 bases agree with TRBD2. Looked up from germline, CDR1 is SGDLS and CDR2 is YYNGEE. There are 16 residues in the CDR3. V was clipped by 3 bases and J by 6 bases; unmatched bases: 5. CDR3 DNA sequence: TGTGCCAGCAGCGATAAGACTAGCGGGGGGGTCAATGAGCAGTTCTTC. Amino acids: CASSDKTSGGVNEQFF.

This clonotype was counted between two and nine times. This chain connects TRBV10-3 to TRBJ2-7; D may be TRBD1 (5 bases). The CDR3 consists of 13 residues. From germline, CDR1 is ENHRY and CDR2 SYGVKD. V was clipped by 6 bases and J by 1 base, with 10 bases between them. Here the CDR3 reads CAIRAGISYEQYF. The CDR3 DNA reads as TGTGCCATCAGGGCAGGGATTTCCTACGAGCAGTACTTC.

This chain links TRBV12-3 or TRBV12-4 with TRBJ2-3; 8 bases agree with TRBD2. J gave up 13 bases and V 6 bases, and 9 bases lay outside the gene matches. The CDR3 totals 12 residues. CDR3 in amino acids: CASRILSGAEYF. CDR3 sequence (DNA): TGTGCCAGCAGAATCCTTAGCGGGGCCGAGTATTTT.

There are a few counts of this clonotype. V usage is TRBV20-1 and J usage is TRBJ2-1; the match to TRBD2 covers 11 bases. The CDR3 contains 14 residues. V shed 5 bases, J shed 7 bases, and the junction held 7 bases outside the gene matches. The germline gives CDR1 DFQATT, CDR2 SNEGSKA (reference sequence). CDR3 protein: CSAWWLAGGNEQFF. The CDR3 DNA is TGCAGTGCTTGGTGGCTAGCGGGGGGAAATGAGCAGTTCTTC.

This chain joins TRBV9 and TRBJ2-2, with D uncertain. Per the germline V gene, CDR1 is SGDLS and CDR2 is YYNGEE. This CDR3 has 17 residues. The V gene lost 8 bases and the J gene lost 1 base, with 21 bases spanning the gap. CDR3 sequence (DNA): TGTGCCAGTACATTCAACCCTGGTGACGGGAACACCGGGGAGCTGTTTTTT. This codes for CASTFNPGDGNTGELFF.

The chain employs TRBV7-2 and TRBJ2-3; 8 bases fit TRBD2. V gave up 4 bases and J gave up 2 bases; unmatched junction bases: 2. CDR3 length: 14 amino acids. Germline V gene sequence: CDR1 SGHTA, CDR2 FQGNSA. The CDR3 reads CASSYGGATDTQYF. CDR3 in DNA: TGTGCCAGCAGCTACGGGGGGGCCACAGATACGCAGTATTTT.

This rearrangement joins TRBV6-5 to TRBJ2-3; the D gene is possibly TRBD1 (6 bases). Trimming left V 2 bases short and J 4 bases short, with 13 bases between. The V gene's germline CDR1 is MNHEY and CDR2 SVGAGI. The CDR3 length is 15 residues. This chain's CDR3 is CASSYNVQGPDTQYF. The CDR3 region has the DNA TGTGCCAGCAGTTACAATGTTCAGGGGCCAGATACGCAGTATTTT.